The rows below give T cell receptor beta chains drawn from one sample of a study of PD-1 and CTLA-4 blockade in melanoma. Libraries were prepared by immunoSEQ multiplex PCR; TCRdb keeps only in-frame clonotypes and omits some of them. The sample consists of about 11,000 clones, roughly four fifths of them appearing once. The sample was CD8+ T cells from peripheral blood, taken from a patient given anti-PD-1 treatment. The receptors were gathered from a human donor with melanoma. CDR3s include the opening cysteine and the closing phenylalanine or tryptophan. Each record gives: CDR3 protein, V gene, D gene. The D gene is left open where the match is weak.

CASSESGVEETQYF | TRBV10-1 | -
CASSYRDSINIQYF | TRBV6-2/TRBV6-3 | TRBD1
CASSEALVQPQHF | TRBV6-1 | -
CASSPPGSGDYNEQFF | TRBV7-9 | -
CASSVGGDYTF | TRBV7-9 | -
CATSKGQDYGYTF | TRBV24-1 | -
CASSLFAGNYGYTF | TRBV5-1 | -
CAWRGTLNTEAFF | TRBV30 | -
CASSRGPNNEQFF | TRBV13 | -
CASSEYITNQPQHF | TRBV10-2 | -
CASSSNSGTGVNSNQPQHF | TRBV7-9 | TRBD1
CAWSVVVVGEQYF | TRBV30 | -
CASSVDYYGNTEAFF | TRBV9 | -
CATRDRGQNEQFF | TRBV10-3 | TRBD1
CASSVSGGYSTKFNEQFF | TRBV10-2 | TRBD2
CASSPHKRTNTGELFF | TRBV5-1 | -
CASGGGGGLWQYF | TRBV12-3/TRBV12-4 | -
CATRLGGDGYTF | TRBV12-3/TRBV12-4 | -
CASRQASTAERETQYF | TRBV4-1 | -
CASRANQPQHF | TRBV2 | -
CASSDLRGGDGYTF | TRBV25-1 | -
CASRTGTGSGSNEKLFF | TRBV4-1 | TRBD1
CASSLLRVEQFF | TRBV11-3 | -
CASRLLGGETQYF | TRBV2 | -
CAISESTEAFF | TRBV10-3 | -
CAWGPDRSYQPQHF | TRBV30 | -
CASSLRAGVSGANVLTF | TRBV7-8 | -
CASSFSGRRQYF | TRBV7-2 | -
CASSLGDLSDTQYF | TRBV11-3 | -
CATSSASGTDTFF | TRBV15 | TRBD1
CASSPVGGTEAFF | TRBV13 | -
CASSSIDRGYFEQYF | TRBV7-9 | TRBD1
CASSLGGSYEQYF | TRBV4-1 | -